The present T cell receptor beta chain was sequenced within a study of CD8 T cells in ankylosing spondylitis. Study-wide findings and caveats: Earlier literature documents some of the motif variants in reactive arthritis synovial fluid and blood. A TCR beta motif of 8 or 9 highly homologous variants appeared characteristic of ankylosing spondylitis blood. Matched synovial fluid from ankylosing spondylitis patients was reported to be enriched for disease-linked clones. Disease-linked clones bore a CD8+ phenotype, appearing relatively rarely in peripheral blood.

This clonotype was observed at least ten times. The antigen remains undetermined. TCRdb processed the 5' RACE reads anew with MiXCR; each CDR3 protein has one entry. The table lists approximately 300,000 distinct CDR3 sequences, 6.5% to 10% of them singletons, with roughly 15% in the top ten. This clonotype was sampled from a male donor with ankylosing spondylitis. Material: blood, either unsorted or a sorted T cell fraction (not recorded which).

In DNA, the CDR3 is TGTGCCAGCAGCGTAGGCCCAGGGGAGTACGAGCAGTACTTC. Translation: CASSVGPGEYEQYF. The V gene is TRBV9, the J gene TRBJ2-7; D is perhaps TRBD1 (6 bases). The CDR3 consists of 14 residues. Trimming stripped 0 bases from V and 4 bases from J, with 11 bases between. Germline loops: CDR1 SGDLS, CDR2 YYNGEE.